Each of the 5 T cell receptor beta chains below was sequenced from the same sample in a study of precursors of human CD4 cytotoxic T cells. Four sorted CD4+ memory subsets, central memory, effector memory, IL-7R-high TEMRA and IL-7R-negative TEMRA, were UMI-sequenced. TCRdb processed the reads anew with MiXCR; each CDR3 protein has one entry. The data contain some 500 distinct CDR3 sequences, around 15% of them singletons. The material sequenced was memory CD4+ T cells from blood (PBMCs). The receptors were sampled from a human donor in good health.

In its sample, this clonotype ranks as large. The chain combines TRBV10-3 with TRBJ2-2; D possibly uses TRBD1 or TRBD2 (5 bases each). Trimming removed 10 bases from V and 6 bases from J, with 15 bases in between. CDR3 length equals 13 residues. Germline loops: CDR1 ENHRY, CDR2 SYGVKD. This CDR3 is CATRGSLAGELFF. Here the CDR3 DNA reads TGTGCCACGAGGGGATCTTTGGCCGGGGAGCTGTTTTTT.

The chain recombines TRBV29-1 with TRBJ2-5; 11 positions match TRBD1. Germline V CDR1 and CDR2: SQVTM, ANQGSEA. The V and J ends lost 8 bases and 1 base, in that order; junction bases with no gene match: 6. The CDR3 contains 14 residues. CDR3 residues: CSTRTGGPQETQYF. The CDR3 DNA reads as TGCAGCACAAGGACAGGGGGCCCCCAAGAGACCCAGTACTTC.

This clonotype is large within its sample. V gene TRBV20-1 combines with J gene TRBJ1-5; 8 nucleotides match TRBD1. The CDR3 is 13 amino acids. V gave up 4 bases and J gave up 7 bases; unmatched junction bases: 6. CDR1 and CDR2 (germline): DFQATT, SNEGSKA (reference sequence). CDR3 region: CSATQGAGQPQHF. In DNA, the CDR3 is TGCAGTGCTACCCAGGGGGCTGGGCAGCCCCAGCATTTT.

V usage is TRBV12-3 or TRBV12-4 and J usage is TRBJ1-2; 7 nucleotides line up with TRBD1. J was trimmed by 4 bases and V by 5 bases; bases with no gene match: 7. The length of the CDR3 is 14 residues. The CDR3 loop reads CASSTTGRGYGYTF. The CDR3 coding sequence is TGTGCCAGCAGTACGACAGGGAGAGGCTATGGCTACACCTTC.

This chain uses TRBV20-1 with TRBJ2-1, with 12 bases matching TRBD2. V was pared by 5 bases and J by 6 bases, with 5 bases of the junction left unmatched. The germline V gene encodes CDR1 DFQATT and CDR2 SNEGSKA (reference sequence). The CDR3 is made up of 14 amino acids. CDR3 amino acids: CSASPSGRANEQFF. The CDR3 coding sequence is TGCAGTGCTTCCCCTAGCGGGAGGGCCAATGAGCAGTTCTTC.